What follows is one T cell receptor (beta chain) and its context. This record comes from a study of CD8 T cells in ankylosing spondylitis. TCRdb fed the 5' RACE reads into MiXCR, producing one record per CDR3 protein. Altogether a few hundred thousand distinct CDR3 sequences are present, roughly 20% being singletons, with the ten largest covering under 4%. The CDR3 has 15 amino acids. CDR1 and CDR2 from the germline V gene are SGHTA and FQGNSA. The V segment lost 3 bases and the J segment 5 bases; nucleotides outside the gene matches: 6. The gene calls are TRBV7-2 and TRBJ2-1, with 8 nucleotides matching TRBD2. The clonotype comes from a female donor with ankylosing spondylitis or in good health (not recorded which). The sample consisted of blood, either unsorted or a sorted T cell fraction (not recorded which). The CDR3 DNA reads TGTGCCAGCAGCTTGAATAGCGGGATTCACAATGAGCAGTTCTTC. Encoded protein: CASSLNSGIHNEQFF.